This entry is about one T cell receptor beta chain. TCRdb's table, derived via immunoSEQ multiplex PCR, lists solely in-frame clones and lacks some. The sample consists of about 190,000 clones, approximately 88% of them appearing once. The sample originates from a study of blood T cell repertoires in COVID-19. Before being deemed recovered, Cohort 3 donors had two negative PCRs, clearance, or symptom resolution. CDR3 length equals 16 residues. This chain uses TRBV12-2 with TRBJ2-5; TRBD2 reflects the table's D call only, with no check against the DNA. TRBV12-2 is a pseudogene segment. Material for sequencing was PBMCs or T cells enriched from blood (not recorded which). The clonotype originates from a woman aged 25 to 39 who had recovered from COVID-19. The CDR3 DNA reads as TGTGCAAGTCGCCACGGACTAGCGGGAACTAAAGAGACCCAGTACTTC. This codes for CASRHGLAGTKETQYF.